A single sample is the source of the 9 T cell receptor beta chains below, sequenced in a study of beta chain features in type 1 diabetes. As every portion of the isolated RNA was reverse transcribed, the sequencing read expressed TCRB transcripts. Method: immunoSEQ multiplex PCR; TCRdb's copy keeps in-frame clones and lacks some. There are 240,000 or so clones in the sample; around 65% occur only once, and 0.053% lies in the top ten. Sequenced sample: naive CD4+ T cells from blood. The receptors here all came from a man in his thirties or forties in good health.

The chain recombines TRBV10-3 with TRBJ2-1; no clear D. V lost 4 bases and J 0 bases, leaving 7 bases between the germline ends. CDR3 length: 14 amino acids. Germline V gives CDR1 ENHRY, CDR2 SYGVKD. The CDR3 is CAISGQVSYNEQFF. The CDR3 nucleotides read TGTGCCATCAGTGGGCAGGTCTCCTACAATGAGCAGTTCTTC.

The chain couples TRBV7-2 to TRBJ2-5, with D perhaps TRBD1 (5 bases). There are 15 residues in the CDR3. The V gene's germline CDR1 is SGHTA and CDR2 FQGNSA. Trimming shortened V by 5 bases and J by 4 bases, and 17 bases separated the two germline ends. The CDR3 coding sequence is TGTGCCAGCAGCAAAGGGGCAGGCGGAACAGAGACCCAGTACTTC. Translation gives CASSKGAGGTETQYF.

The chain employs TRBV7-9 and TRBJ2-3, with TRBD1 matching 7 bases. The CDR3 runs 15 residues. J lost 2 bases, V lost 5 bases, and 7 bases had no gene match. Per germline, CDR1 SEHNR and CDR2 FQNEAQ (reference sequence). The CDR3 loop is CASSTRQGNTDTQYF. In nucleotides, the CDR3 is TGTGCCAGCAGCACCCGACAGGGAAACACAGATACGCAGTATTTT.

The chain couples TRBV4-3 to TRBJ2-1; the match to TRBD2 covers 11 bases. V shed 5 bases and J 4 bases; nucleotides not matched to a gene: 4. Germline V gene lookup returns CDR1 LGHNA and CDR2 YSLEER. The CDR3 has 15 residues. The CDR3 bases are TGCGCCAGCAGCATAACTAGCGGGAGTTACAATGAGCAGTTCTTC. Translation gives CASSITSGSYNEQFF.

Here the CDR3 DNA reads TGTGCCAGCAGGGAACAGGGGAGCTCCTACGAGCAGTACTTC. This codes for CASREQGSSYEQYF. The rearrangement uses TRBV2 and TRBJ2-7, with 7 bases fitting TRBD1. Germline V lookup: CDR1 SNHLY, CDR2 FYNNEI. The CDR3 is made up of 14 amino acids. V gave up 6 bases and J gave up 0 bases; unmatched junction bases: 5.

J is TRBJ2-5 and V is TRBV6-5; D gene unclear. Trimming left V 4 bases short and J 7 bases short, with 10 bases between. The CDR3 is 12 residues long. Germline V lookup: CDR1 MNHEY, CDR2 SVGAGI. CDR3 in DNA: TGTGCCAGCAGTTCCCCCGGGTCGACCCAGTACTTC. Its protein product is CASSSPGSTQYF.

This chain links TRBV15 with TRBJ2-7, with TRBD1 identical over 9 bases. V was pared by 8 bases and J by 6 bases, with 11 bases of the junction left unmatched. CDR3 length: 14 residues. Germline lookup yields CDR1 LNHNV and CDR2 YYDKDF (reference sequence). The CDR3 sequence is CATPYGQGCPEQYF. The CDR3 nucleotides are TGTGCCACCCCGTACGGACAGGGGTGTCCCGAGCAGTACTTC.

The chain joins TRBV18 to TRBJ1-1; D remains unclear. Between the trimmed V and J ends, which lost 4 bases and 0 bases, there was a span of 12 bases. The V gene's germline CDR1 is KGHSH and CDR2 LQKENI. The CDR3 covers 15 residues. CDR3 DNA sequence: TGTGCCAGCTCACTACTGACAATCATGAACACTGAAGCTTTCTTT. Protein: CASSLLTIMNTEAFF.

This chain connects TRBV29-1 to TRBJ1-5; 9 bases agree with TRBD1. Germline V gene sequence: CDR1 SQVTM, CDR2 ANQGSEA. The CDR3 covers 12 residues. Trimming removed 4 bases from V and 8 bases from J; junction bases left unmatched: 3. The CDR3 nucleotides are TGCAGCGTTGCGGACAGGGGAGAGCCCCAGCATTTT. This codes for CSVADRGEPQHF.